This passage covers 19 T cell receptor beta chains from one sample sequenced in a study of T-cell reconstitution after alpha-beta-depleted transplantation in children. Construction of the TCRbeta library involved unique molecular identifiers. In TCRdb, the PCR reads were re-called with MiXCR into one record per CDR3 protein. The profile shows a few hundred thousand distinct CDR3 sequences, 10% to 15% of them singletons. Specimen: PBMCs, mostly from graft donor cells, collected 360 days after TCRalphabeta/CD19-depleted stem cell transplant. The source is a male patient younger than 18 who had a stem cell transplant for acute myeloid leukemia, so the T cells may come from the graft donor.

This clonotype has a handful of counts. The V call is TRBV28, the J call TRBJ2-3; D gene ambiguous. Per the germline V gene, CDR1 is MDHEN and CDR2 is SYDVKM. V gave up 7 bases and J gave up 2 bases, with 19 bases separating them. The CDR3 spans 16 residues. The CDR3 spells CASTNTTGPATDTQYF. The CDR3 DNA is TGTGCCAGCACAAACACTACGGGTCCGGCCACAGATACGCAGTATTTT.

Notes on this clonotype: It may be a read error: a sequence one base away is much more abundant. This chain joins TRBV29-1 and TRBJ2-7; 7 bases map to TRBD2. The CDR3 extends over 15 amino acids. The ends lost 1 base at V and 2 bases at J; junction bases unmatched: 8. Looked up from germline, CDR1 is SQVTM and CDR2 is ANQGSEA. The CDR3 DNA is TGCAGCGTTGAAGTCCGGACTAGTCTGCCCTACGAGCAGTACTTC. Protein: CSVEVRTSLPYEQYF.

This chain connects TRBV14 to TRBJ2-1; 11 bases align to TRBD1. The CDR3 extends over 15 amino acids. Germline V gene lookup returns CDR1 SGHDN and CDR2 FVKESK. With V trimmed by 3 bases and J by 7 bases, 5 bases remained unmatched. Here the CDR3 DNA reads TGTGCCAGCAGCCAGCCCGGGACAGGGGGGAATGAGCAGTTCTTC. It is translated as CASSQPGTGGNEQFF. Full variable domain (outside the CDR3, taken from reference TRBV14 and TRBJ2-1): EAGVTQFPSHSVIEKGQTVTLRCDPISGHDNLYWYRRVMGKEIKFLLHFVKESKQDESGMPNNRFLAERTGGTYSTLKVQPAELEDSGVYFCASSQPGTGGNEQFFGPGTRLTVL.

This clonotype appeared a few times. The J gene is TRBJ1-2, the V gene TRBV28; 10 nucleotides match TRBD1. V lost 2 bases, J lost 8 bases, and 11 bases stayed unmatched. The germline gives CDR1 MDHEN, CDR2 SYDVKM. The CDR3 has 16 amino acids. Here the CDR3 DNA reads TGTGCCAGCAGTTTAGGGGACAGGGGCTGGTCCTTAGGCTACACCTTC. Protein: CASSLGDRGWSLGYTF.

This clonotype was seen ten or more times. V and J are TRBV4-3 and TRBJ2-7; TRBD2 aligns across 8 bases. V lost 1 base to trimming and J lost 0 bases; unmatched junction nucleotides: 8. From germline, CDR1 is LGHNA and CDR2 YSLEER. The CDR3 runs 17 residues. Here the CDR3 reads CASSQASPGGVSYEQYF. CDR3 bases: TGCGCCAGCAGCCAAGCGAGTCCCGGGGGGGTCTCCTACGAGCAGTACTTC.

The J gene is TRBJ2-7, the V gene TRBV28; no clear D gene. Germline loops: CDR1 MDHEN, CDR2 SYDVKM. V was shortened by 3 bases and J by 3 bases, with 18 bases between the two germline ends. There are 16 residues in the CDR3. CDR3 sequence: CASSFSTGLPNYEQYF. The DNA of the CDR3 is TGTGCCAGCAGTTTTTCAACCGGGCTACCCAACTACGAGCAGTACTTC.

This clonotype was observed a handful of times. In DNA form, the CDR3 reads TGTGCCTGGAGTGTACTCGGGAGAGGTCGGAATGAGCAGTTCTTC. Encoded protein: CAWSVLGRGRNEQFF. The V and J genes are TRBV30 and TRBJ2-1, with a possible D match to TRBD2 (6 bases). Germline loops: CDR1 GTSNPN, CDR2 SVGIG (reference sequence). This CDR3 has 15 amino acids. V lost 0 bases, J lost 7 bases, and 16 bases lay in between. Together with reference TRBV30 and TRBJ2-1, the CDR3 gives the full variable domain: SQTIHQWPATLVQPVGSPLSLECTVEGTSNPNLYWYRQAAGRGLQLLFYSVGIGQISSEVPQNLSASRPQDRQFILSSKKLLLSDSGFYLCAWSVLGRGRNEQFFGPGTRLTVL.

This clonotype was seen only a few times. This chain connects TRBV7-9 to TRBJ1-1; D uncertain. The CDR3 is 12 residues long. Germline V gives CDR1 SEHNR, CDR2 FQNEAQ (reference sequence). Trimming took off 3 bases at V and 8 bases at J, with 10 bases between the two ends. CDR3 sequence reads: CASSFLGQEAFF. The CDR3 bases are TGTGCCAGCAGCTTCCTAGGGCAGGAAGCTTTCTTT.

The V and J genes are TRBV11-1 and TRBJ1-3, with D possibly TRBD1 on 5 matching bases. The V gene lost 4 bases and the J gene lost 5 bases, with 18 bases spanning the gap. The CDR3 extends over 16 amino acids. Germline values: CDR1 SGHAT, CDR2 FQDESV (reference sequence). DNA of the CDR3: TGTGCCAGCAGCTCTCGGACACCCGAAGGGAGAAACACCATATATTTT. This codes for CASSSRTPEGRNTIYF. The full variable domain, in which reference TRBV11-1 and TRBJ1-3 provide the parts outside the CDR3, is EAEVAQSPRYKITEKSQAVAFWCDPISGHATLYWYRQILGQGPELLVQFQDESVVDDSQLPKDRFSAERLKGVDSTLKIQPAELGDSAMYLCASSSRTPEGRNTIYFGEGSWLTVV.

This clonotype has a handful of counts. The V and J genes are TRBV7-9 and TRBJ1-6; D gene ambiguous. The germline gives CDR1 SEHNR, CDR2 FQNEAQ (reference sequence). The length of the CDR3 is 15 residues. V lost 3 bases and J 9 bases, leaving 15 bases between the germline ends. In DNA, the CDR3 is TGTGCCAGCAGCTTGGCCTTCGGGGATAGTTCACCCCTCCACTTT. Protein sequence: CASSLAFGDSSPLHF.

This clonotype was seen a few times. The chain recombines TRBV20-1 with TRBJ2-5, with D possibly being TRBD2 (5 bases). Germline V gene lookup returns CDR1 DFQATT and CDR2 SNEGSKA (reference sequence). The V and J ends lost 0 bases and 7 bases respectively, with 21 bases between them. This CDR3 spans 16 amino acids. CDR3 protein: CSARDLSVVRVATQYF. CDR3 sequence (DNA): TGCAGTGCTAGAGATCTCAGTGTAGTGAGGGTGGCGACCCAGTACTTC.

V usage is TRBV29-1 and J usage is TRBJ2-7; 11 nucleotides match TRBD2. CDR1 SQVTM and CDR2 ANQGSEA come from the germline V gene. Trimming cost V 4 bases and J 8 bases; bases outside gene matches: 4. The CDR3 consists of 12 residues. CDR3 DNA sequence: TGCAGCGTTGGACTAGCGGGGCAAAAGCAGTACTTC. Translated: CSVGLAGQKQYF.

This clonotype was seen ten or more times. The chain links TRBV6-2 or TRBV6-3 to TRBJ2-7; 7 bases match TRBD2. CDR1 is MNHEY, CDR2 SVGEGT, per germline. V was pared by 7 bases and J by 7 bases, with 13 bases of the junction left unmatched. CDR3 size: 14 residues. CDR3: CASTTVGGSGEQYF. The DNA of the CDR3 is TGTGCCAGCACCACCGTCGGCGGGAGCGGGGAGCAGTACTTC.

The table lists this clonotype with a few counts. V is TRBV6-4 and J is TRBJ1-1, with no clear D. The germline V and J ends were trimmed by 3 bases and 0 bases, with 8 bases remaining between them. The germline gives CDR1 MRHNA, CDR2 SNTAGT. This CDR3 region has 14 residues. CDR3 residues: CASSEEAMNTEAFF. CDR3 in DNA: TGTGCCAGCAGTGAGGAGGCAATGAACACTGAAGCTTTCTTT.

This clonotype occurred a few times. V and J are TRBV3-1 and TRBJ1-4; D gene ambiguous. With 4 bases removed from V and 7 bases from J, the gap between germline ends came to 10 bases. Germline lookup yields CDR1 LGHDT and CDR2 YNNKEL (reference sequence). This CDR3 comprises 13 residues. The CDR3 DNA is TGTGCCAGCAGCCGAATGGGGAGTGAAAAACTGTTTTTT. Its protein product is CASSRMGSEKLFF.

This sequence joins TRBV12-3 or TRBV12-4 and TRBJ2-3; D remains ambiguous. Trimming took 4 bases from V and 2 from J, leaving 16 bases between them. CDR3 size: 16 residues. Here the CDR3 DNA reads TGTGCCAGCAGTTCCTACATTGGGGATCTCACAGATACGCAGTATTTT. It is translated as CASSSYIGDLTDTQYF.

In DNA, the CDR3 is TGCGCCAGCAGCCAAGAAAGGGGGGGTCAGCCCCAGCATTTT. Its translation: CASSQERGGQPQHF. The V gene is TRBV4-3, the J gene TRBJ1-5; D might be TRBD1 (6 bases). The CDR3 contains 14 residues. Looked up from germline, CDR1 is LGHNA and CDR2 is YSLEER. Trimming stripped 0 bases from V and 6 bases from J, with 9 bases between.

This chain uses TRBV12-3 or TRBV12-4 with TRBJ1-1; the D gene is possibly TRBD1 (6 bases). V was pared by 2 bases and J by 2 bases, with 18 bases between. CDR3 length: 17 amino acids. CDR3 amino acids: CASSLTRRLGGNTEAFF. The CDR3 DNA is TGTGCCAGCAGTTTAACCCGTCGTCTAGGGGGAAACACTGAAGCTTTCTTT.

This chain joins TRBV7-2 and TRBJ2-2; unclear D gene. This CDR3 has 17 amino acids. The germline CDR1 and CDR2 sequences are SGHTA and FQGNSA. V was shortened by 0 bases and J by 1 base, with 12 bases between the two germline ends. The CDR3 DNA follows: TGTGCCAGCAGCTTAGCGCTCGCTAGGCTGAACACCGGGGAGCTGTTTTTT. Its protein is CASSLALARLNTGELFF. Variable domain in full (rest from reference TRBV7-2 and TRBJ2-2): GAGVSQSPSNKVTEKGKDVELRCDPISGHTALYWYRQSLGQGLEFLIYFQGNSAPDKSGLPSDRFSAERTGGSVSTLTIQRTQQEDSAVYLCASSLALARLNTGELFFGEGSRLTVL.